Listed here are 9 T cell receptor beta chains from one sample, sequenced in a study of OX40 agonist ivuxolimab in advanced cancers. Here immunoSEQ multiplex PCR was the method, and the copy in TCRdb shows in-frame clones only, minus some. This table holds approximately 100,000 clones, 90% found once. This sample comprised CD4+ or CD8+ T cells sorted from blood, obtained in a trial of the OX40 agonist ivuxolimab. These receptor sequences come from an adult with an advanced solid tumor such as melanoma, head and neck, liver or kidney cancer.

This clone was seen just once. The CDR3 loop is CASGRTRSNEQFF. CDR3 DNA: TGTGCCAGCGGGCGGACTAGGAGCAATGAGCAGTTCTTC. The chain uses TRBV9 and TRBJ2-1; 7 bases map to TRBD2. Germline V gene sequence: CDR1 SGDLS, CDR2 YYNGEE. The length of the CDR3 is 13 residues. The junction had 7 bases not matched to a gene; V was cut back by 7 bases and J by 6 bases.

This chain connects TRBV21-1 to TRBJ2-7; TRBD2, the D gene given by the table, was not confirmed from the DNA. TRBV21-1 is a known pseudogene. The CDR3 has 17 residues. The CDR3 is CAGPGTSREGGSYEQYF. The CDR3 DNA is TGTGCCGGCCCTGGCACTAGTCGGGAGGGAGGGTCCTACGAGCAGTACTTC.

V usage is TRBV7-9 and J usage is TRBJ2-3; D remains ambiguous. V dropped 4 bases and J dropped 6 bases, with 8 bases sitting between them. The germline gives CDR1 SEHNR, CDR2 FQNEAQ (reference sequence). The CDR3 runs 12 residues. In DNA, the CDR3 is TGTGCCAGCAGCTCAACCGGGGATACGCAGTATTTT. Translation gives CASSSTGDTQYF. Based on the CDR3 plus reference TRBV7-9 and TRBJ2-3, the full variable domain is DTGVSQNPRHKITKRGQNVTFRCDPISEHNRLYWYRQTLGQGPEFLTYFQNEAQLEKSRLLSDRFSAERPKGSFSTLEIQRTEQGDSAMYLCASSSTGDTQYFGPGTRLTVL.

CDR3 nucleotides: TGCGCCAGCAGCTTGTCGGGCGGGACGAACTACAATGAGCAGTTCTTC. Translated: CASSLSGGTNYNEQFF. The V and J genes are TRBV5-1 and TRBJ2-1; possibly TRBD2 for D (6 bases). The germline V gene has CDR1 SGHRS and CDR2 YFSETQ. The CDR3 consists of 16 residues. V dropped 1 base and J dropped 3 bases, with 14 bases sitting between them.

The V gene is TRBV11-2, the J gene TRBJ2-1; weak D call: TRBD1 (7 bases). Germline V gene lookup returns CDR1 SGHAT and CDR2 FQNNGV. This CDR3 region has 17 residues. V was clipped by 1 base and J by 4 bases, with 17 bases between them. The CDR3 protein is CASSLAGATGMYNEQFF. Here the CDR3 DNA reads TGTGCCAGCAGCTTAGCGGGGGCGACAGGGATGTACAATGAGCAGTTCTTC.

CDR3 amino acids: CSVALRRLAGDGQFF. In DNA, the CDR3 is TGCAGCGTTGCATTGAGACGACTAGCGGGAGATGGGCAGTTCTTC. This chain uses TRBV29-1 with TRBJ2-1, with 12 bases that match TRBD2. V lost 4 bases, J lost 12 bases, and 13 bases stayed unmatched. Germline CDR1 is SQVTM and CDR2 is ANQGSEA. The CDR3 loop spans 15 amino acids.

J is TRBJ1-2 and V is TRBV5-1; TRBD1 agrees at 8 bases. The germline CDR1 and CDR2 sequences are SGHRS and YFSETQ. V shed 3 bases and J 2 bases; nucleotides not matched to a gene: 9. This CDR3 comprises 16 residues. CDR3 bases: TGCGCCAGCAGCTACCAGGGGGCGCGTGGAAACTATGGCTACACCTTC. Its protein is CASSYQGARGNYGYTF.

The DNA of the CDR3 is TGCGCCAGCAGCCAAGATTTTTTCGGCTCTGGGGCCAACGTCCTGACTTTC. This encodes CASSQDFFGSGANVLTF. The chain is built from TRBV4-3 and TRBJ2-6; D is unclear. The germline gives CDR1 LGHNA, CDR2 YSLEER. CDR3 size: 17 residues. V shed 0 bases and J shed 0 bases, with 9 bases lying between them.

The chain recombines TRBV7-3 with TRBJ2-1; 9 bases match TRBD2. The V and J ends lost 5 bases and 4 bases, in that order; junction bases with no gene match: 6. CDR1 and CDR2 (germline): SGHTA, FQGTGA. The CDR3 is made up of 15 amino acids. Here the CDR3 DNA reads TGTGCCAGCAGCCTTAGCGGGAGTCGGTACAATGAGCAGTTCTTC. As protein: CASSLSGSRYNEQFF.